This T cell receptor beta chain was captured by sequencing in a study of blood T cell repertoires in COVID-19 (dated by TCRdb to about 2020). In the study overall: The collaborator samples originated in the United States, Italy and Spain and spanned the acute and convalescent phases of COVID-19. The material from the prospective study consisted of cDNA or gDNA derived from T cells, B-cell-depleted T cells, or PBMCs. Deeply sampled blood TCRbeta repertoires from subjects exposed to, actively infected with, or recovered from COVID-19 were included in the dataset. A freely available public database, intended as a resource for researchers studying the immune response to SARS-CoV-2, is where the repertoires were released. The samples were drawn from the first 160 participants of the ongoing ImmuneRACE study and from 1,254 subjects provided by 6 global collaborators. The sample metadata nearly always contained a de-identified subject ID, COVID-19 status, age in years and sex. Where available, HLA class I and class II types were obtained from metadata supplied by the sample provider rather than from assay-based typing.

TCRbeta CDR3 regions were amplified from genomic DNA by means of the immunoSEQ Assay, a bias-controlled multiplex PCR. The paper's data handling went like this. Within the assay, amplification of reference gene primers was used to estimate how many nucleated cells each sample contained. To quantify the absolute abundance of each unique TCRbeta CDR3 rearrangement, sequence reads were collapsed and filtered. For each sample, productive Simpson clonality was calculated as the square root of Simpson's diversity index across productive rearrangements. Imported from immuneACCESS, the table was reduced by TCRdb to in-frame sequences with V and J called. These copies leave out some clones; in studies compared against another copy, an unresolved V gene accounts for under half, and the cause of the remainder is not known. V, J and clone size are taken as reported in that table, and D and trimming were inferred from the DNA itself. For this sample the table gives hundreds of thousands of clones, of which about 85% were detected only once. The ten largest clones capture 1.9% of the sample.

Enrolling through a virtual design, the prospective study's participants ranged in age from about 18 to 89 years and lived across around 25 United States geographic areas. To assign participants to cohorts, the prospective study relied on clinical history that participants themselves reported in a screening survey and a study questionnaire. Exposed participants were defined as having been in contact with someone with a PCR-confirmed or clinician-diagnosed COVID-19 case within 2 weeks of study entry. Each participant in the prospective study had whole blood, serum and a nasopharyngeal or oropharyngeal swab collected by mobile phlebotomists. Additional blood draws and questionnaires over an approximately two-month period could optionally be provided by prospective study participants. Before DNA extraction, prospective study blood samples were shipped either frozen or at room temperature. Broad study findings and their caveats: How much clinical and demographic metadata was included differed by source and by participant, and the metadata was provided uncurated.

A note on this clone: This clone's antigen is unknown. No much larger clone exists at a distance of one base, and base qualities are not known.

V has 4 bases trimmed and J has 0 bases trimmed; junction bases matching no gene number 6. CDR1 SGHRS and CDR2 YFSETQ were looked up in the germline V gene. Including the terminal cysteine and phenylalanine, the CDR3 comprises 16 residues. Of the read, only the CDR3 DNA is kept; its 48 bases are in frame from base 1. The receptor comes from a woman younger than 45 who had been exposed to COVID-19. The sample consisted of PBMCs or T cells enriched from blood (not recorded which). The chain is assembled from TRBV5-1 and TRBJ1-4; TRBD1 aligns with 7 central bases. The DNA sequence follows: TGCGCCAGCAGCGCATCGACAGGGCCAACTAATGAAAAACTGTTTTTT. Its amino acids are CASSASTGPTNEKLFF.